Listed here are 29 T cell receptor beta chains from one sample, sequenced in a study of T cell changes during pregnancy in multiple sclerosis. Produced via immunoSEQ multiplex PCR; TCRdb's table is partial and in-frame only. In the table there are fewer than 60,000 clones, about 90% of which are singletons. The starting material was CD4+ T cells from peripheral blood mononuclear cells, obtained after pregnancy. The receptors shown here come from a female donor with multiple sclerosis, enrolled in a pregnancy study.

This chain uses TRBV7-6 with TRBJ2-7; 10 bases align to TRBD2. The CDR3 has 15 amino acids. The germline V gene has CDR1 SGHVS and CDR2 FNYEAQ. Trimming removed 5 bases from V and 6 bases from J; junction bases left unmatched: 10. Written as DNA, the CDR3 is TGTGCCAGCAGCCTCGGGGTAGCGGGAGGAAGCGAGCAGTACTTC. It translates to CASSLGVAGGSEQYF.

The J gene is TRBJ2-7, the V gene TRBV19; TRBD2 matches 12 bases. CDR1 and CDR2 from the germline V gene are LNHDA and SQIVND (reference sequence). V gave up 6 bases and J gave up 6 bases; unmatched junction bases: 12. The CDR3 contains 16 residues. The CDR3 spells CASSFLAGGPGGEQYF. Here the CDR3 DNA reads TGTGCCAGTAGCTTTCTAGCGGGAGGGCCAGGTGGCGAGCAGTACTTC. The whole variable domain, remainder taken from reference TRBV19 and TRBJ2-7, is DGGITQSPKYLFRKEGQNVTLSCEQNLNHDAMYWYRQDPGQGLRLIYYSQIVNDFQKGDIAEGYSVSREKKESFPLTVTSAQKNPTAFYLCASSFLAGGPGGEQYFGPGTRLTVT.

This clone was counted a single time. The chain uses TRBV2 and TRBJ2-5, with 10 nucleotides matching TRBD2. The CDR3 spans 12 residues. Per the germline V gene, CDR1 is SNHLY and CDR2 is FYNNEI. V was pared by 7 bases and J by 4 bases, with 0 bases of the junction left unmatched. CDR3 in amino acids: CASTSGGETQYF. In DNA form, the CDR3 reads TGTGCCAGCACTAGCGGGGGAGAGACCCAGTACTTC.

The chain recombines TRBV27 with TRBJ2-1; TRBD1 matches 7 bases. V was clipped by 4 bases and J by 6 bases; unmatched bases: 9. CDR3 length equals 15 residues. Germline loops: CDR1 MNHEY, CDR2 SMNVEV (reference sequence). In DNA, the CDR3 is TGTGCCAGCAGTTCTACCAAGGGGGCCAGCAATGAGCAGTTCTTC. This translates into CASSSTKGASNEQFF.

The rearrangement uses TRBV19 and TRBJ2-3, with TRBD2 identical over 8 bases. Germline values: CDR1 LNHDA, CDR2 SQIVND (reference sequence). The CDR3 consists of 16 residues. After removal of 5 bases from V and 2 bases from J, the junction contained 9 bases not matched to a gene. CDR3 residues: CASSPAGLAITDTQYF. For the CDR3, the DNA is TGTGCCAGTAGTCCAGCTGGACTAGCCATCACAGATACGCAGTATTTT.

The rearrangement joins TRBV5-6 to TRBJ2-7; TRBD2 matches at 7 bases. The CDR3 covers 15 residues. Unmatched junction bases numbered 7, after V lost 0 bases and J lost 4 bases. CDR1 is SGHDT, CDR2 YYEEEE, per germline. In nucleotides, the CDR3 is TGTGCCAGCAGCTTGGGCGGGAGAAAAGCGTACGAGCAGTACTTC. It specifies CASSLGGRKAYEQYF.

This chain links TRBV7-2 with TRBJ2-7, with D perhaps TRBD1 (5 bases). The CDR3 consists of 14 residues. V lost 1 base and J 3 bases, leaving 10 bases between the germline ends. CDR1 and CDR2 (germline): SGHTA, FQGNSA. CDR3 coding DNA: TGTGCCAGCAGCTTAGTAGGGGTAGGCTACGAGCAGTACTTC. Translated, it gives CASSLVGVGYEQYF.

The chain employs TRBV30 and TRBJ2-7; TRBD1 might be the D (5 bases). V was trimmed by 4 bases and J by 3 bases, leaving 13 bases between them. Germline loops: CDR1 GTSNPN, CDR2 SVGIG (reference sequence). The CDR3 has 13 residues. The CDR3, as DNA: TGTGCCTGGAATGGGCAGGGAAACTACGAGCAGTACTTC. It specifies CAWNGQGNYEQYF.

This chain connects TRBV4-1 to TRBJ2-7, with 10 bases matching TRBD1. Germline CDR1 and CDR2: MGHRA and YSYEKL. Trimming removed 3 bases from V and 4 bases from J; junction bases left unmatched: 3. This CDR3 region has 14 residues. CDR3 nucleotides: TGCGCCAGCAGCCACCGGGACAGGGGTTACGAGCAGTACTTC. Its translation is CASSHRDRGYEQYF.

CDR3 sequence reads: CASSPSGLWGDTQYF. The CDR3 DNA reads TGTGCCAGCAGCCCTAGCGGCCTTTGGGGAGATACGCAGTATTTT. The J gene is TRBJ2-3, the V gene TRBV14; 7 bases line up with TRBD2. From germline, CDR1 is SGHDN and CDR2 FVKESK. This CDR3 spans 15 amino acids. V lost 4 bases to trimming and J lost 5 bases; unmatched junction nucleotides: 9.

J is TRBJ2-3 and V is TRBV19; TRBD2 matches 7 bases. After removal of 7 bases from V and 6 bases from J, the junction contained 16 bases not matched to a gene. The CDR3 consists of 16 residues. Germline assignment: CDR1 LNHDA and CDR2 SQIVND (reference sequence). The CDR3 DNA sequence: TGTGCCAGTACCCCGTGGGAAACTAGCGTCATCGATACGCAGTATTTT. It translates to CASTPWETSVIDTQYF.

The chain carries TRBV27 and TRBJ2-2; 10 nucleotides line up with TRBD1. The CDR3 covers 16 residues. The germline gives CDR1 MNHEY, CDR2 SMNVEV (reference sequence). J was trimmed by 3 bases and V by 4 bases; bases with no gene match: 5. The CDR3 nucleotides are TGTGCCAGCAGTTCAGCGGGACAGGGGTACACCGGGGAGCTGTTTTTT. Its translation: CASSSAGQGYTGELFF.

This sequence joins TRBV5-1 and TRBJ2-3; D is ambiguous. The germline gives CDR1 SGHRS, CDR2 YFSETQ. The CDR3 runs to 12 residues. Trimming left V 4 bases short and J 2 bases short, with 5 bases between. The CDR3 protein is CASSLTTDTQYF. CDR3 nucleotides: TGCGCCAGCAGCCTAACCACAGATACGCAGTATTTT. The variable domain in full, completed from reference TRBV5-1 and TRBJ2-3, reads KAGVTQTPRYLIKTRGQQVTLSCSPISGHRSVSWYQQTPGQGLQFLFEYFSETQRNKGNFPGRFSGRQFSNSRSEMNVSTLELGDSALYLCASSLTTDTQYFGPGTRLTVL.

This chain joins TRBV27 and TRBJ1-3; 9 positions agree with TRBD1. The germline V gene encodes CDR1 MNHEY and CDR2 SMNVEV (reference sequence). This CDR3 comprises 16 residues. Trimming removed 3 bases from V and 4 bases from J; junction bases left unmatched: 7. For the CDR3, the DNA is TGTGCCAGCAGTTTGTATGGGACAGGGACCGGAAACACCATATATTTT. It codes for CASSLYGTGTGNTIYF.

This clone was detected once. The rearrangement uses TRBV7-2 and TRBJ1-2; tentatively, D is TRBD1 (6 bases). Germline V gene lookup returns CDR1 SGHTA and CDR2 FQGNSA. The CDR3 sequence is 13 residues long. Deletions cut 3 bases from V and 8 bases from J, with 13 bases between. Written as DNA, the CDR3 is TGTGCCAGCAGCTTCTCAGGGGCGCGGGGCTACACCTTC. Translating it yields CASSFSGARGYTF.

This clone was recorded a few times. The V gene is TRBV30, the J gene TRBJ1-1, with a weak D call TRBD1 (5 bases). V lost 0 bases and J lost 5, with 10 bases in between. This CDR3 is 13 amino acids long. Germline V gene lookup returns CDR1 GTSNPN and CDR2 SVGIG (reference sequence). The CDR3 DNA reads TGTGCCTGGAGTGTACAGGCGCTTACTGAAGCTTTCTTT. Amino acid sequence: CAWSVQALTEAFF.

Notes on this clone: At one boundary the junction diverges from the germline segment, which might be a read error. The chain carries TRBV27 and TRBJ2-7, with D possibly being TRBD2 (7 bases). The CDR3 totals 13 residues. The germline gives CDR1 MNHEY, CDR2 SMNVEV (reference sequence). CDR3 nucleotide sequence: TGTGCCAGCAGTTTAGGGAGGGGGGGAGACAGGATCTTC. Encoded protein: CASSLGRGGDRIF.

The chain carries TRBV28 and TRBJ2-2, with D possibly matching TRBD2 (5 bases). Germline assignment: CDR1 MDHEN and CDR2 SYDVKM. With 6 bases removed from V and 4 bases from J, the gap between germline ends came to 9 bases. The CDR3 contains 13 residues. CDR3 in DNA: TGTGCCAGCAGAAGGGCGGGCACCGGGGAGCTGTTTTTT. The encoded protein is CASRRAGTGELFF.

The chain employs TRBV5-1 and TRBJ1-2, with TRBD1 matching over 9 bases. V shed 6 bases and J 1 base; nucleotides not matched to a gene: 7. CDR3 size: 15 residues. CDR1 and CDR2 (germline): SGHRS, YFSETQ. CDR3 coding DNA: TGCGCCAGCACCCCTGGGACAGGGCTTAACTATGGCTACACCTTC. It encodes CASTPGTGLNYGYTF.

The chain has TRBV5-4 and TRBJ2-1; 9 bases are shared with TRBD1. Germline CDR1 and CDR2: SGHNT and YYREEE (reference sequence). The CDR3 totals 15 residues. V was pared by 4 bases and J by 5 bases, with 7 bases of the junction left unmatched. The CDR3 is CASSAGTGRNNEQFF. DNA of the CDR3: TGTGCCAGCAGCGCTGGGACAGGGCGGAACAATGAGCAGTTCTTC.

V and J are TRBV9 and TRBJ2-6, with D possibly TRBD2 on 7 matching bases. Per germline, CDR1 SGDLS and CDR2 YYNGEE. The CDR3 runs to 18 residues. Trimming took 0 bases from V and 0 from J, leaving 13 bases between them. CDR3 region: CASSVGRGRGSGANVLTF. In DNA, the CDR3 is TGTGCCAGCAGCGTAGGGAGGGGGAGGGGCTCTGGGGCCAACGTCCTGACTTTC.

This rearrangement joins TRBV28 to TRBJ1-5, with unresolved D. The CDR3 has 14 residues. V dropped 3 bases and J dropped 3 bases, with 9 bases sitting between them. Germline loops: CDR1 MDHEN, CDR2 SYDVKM. CDR3 DNA: TGTGCCAGCAGTTTTCCCCGGGTCAATCAGCCCCAGCATTTT. Translating gives CASSFPRVNQPQHF. The full variable domain, completed using reference TRBV28 and TRBJ1-5, is DVKVTQSSRYLVKRTGEKVFLECVQDMDHENMFWYRQDPGLGLRLIYFSYDVKMKEKGDIPEGYSVSREKKERFSLILESASTNQTSMYLCASSFPRVNQPQHFGDGTRLSIL.

The chain has TRBV6-1 and TRBJ1-2, with D maybe TRBD1 (6 bases). The ends were cut back, 8 bases at V and 3 bases at J, with 10 bases in the middle. CDR1 and CDR2 (germline): MNHNS, SASEGT. This CDR3 contains 12 residues. The CDR3 bases are TGTGCCAGCTCCCGACAGGACTATGGCTACACCTTC. Protein sequence: CASSRQDYGYTF.

The gene calls are TRBV15 and TRBJ2-7; 9 positions agree with TRBD1. Germline CDR1 reads LNHNV; CDR2 reads YYDKDF (reference sequence). Germline trimming cut 2 bases from V and 5 bases from J; bases unmatched to any gene: 16. This CDR3 has 18 residues. The CDR3 DNA follows: TGTGCCACCAGCAGACATGGAAGATCCGGGACAGGGATCCACGAGCAGTACTTC. As protein: CATSRHGRSGTGIHEQYF.

The CDR3 spells CASRTPGDTEAFF. The DNA of the CDR3 is TGTGCCAGCAGAACACCCGGGGACACTGAAGCTTTCTTT. The rearrangement joins TRBV7-9 to TRBJ1-1; D is undetermined. CDR3 length: 13 amino acids. The germline V gene has CDR1 SEHNR and CDR2 FQNEAQ (reference sequence). V lost 6 bases to trimming and J lost 3 bases, with 11 bases between them.

About this clone itself: Because the CDR3's place on the DNA is in doubt, the DNA is left out and the CDR3 is given as listed by TCRdb. The chain links TRBV15 to TRBJ1-5; the table's D call of TRBD1 was not tested on the DNA. CDR1 and CDR2 (germline): LNHNV, YYDKDF (reference sequence). The CDR3 comprises 12 residues, both ends counted. CDR3 residues: CATSILGQPQHF.

This chain connects TRBV6-6 to TRBJ2-7, with TRBD1 as a possible D gene (5 bases). This CDR3 has 15 amino acids. From germline, CDR1 is MNHNY and CDR2 SVGAGI (reference sequence). V shed 5 bases and J shed 5 bases, with 19 bases lying between them. The CDR3 region is CASSLGIGEGHEQYF. The CDR3 nucleotides are TGTGCCAGCAGTCTGGGTATAGGGGAAGGGCACGAGCAGTACTTC.

In its sample, this clone was seen once. The chain couples TRBV28 to TRBJ1-1; TRBD1 agrees at 7 bases. The CDR3 is made up of 17 amino acids. Germline trimming cut 4 bases from V and 1 base from J; bases unmatched to any gene: 12. Germline CDR1 is MDHEN and CDR2 is SYDVKM. This CDR3 is CASSSPRGQQGNTEAFF. The CDR3 nucleotides are TGTGCCAGCAGTTCACCCAGGGGACAGCAAGGGAACACTGAAGCTTTCTTT.

V is TRBV2 and J is TRBJ1-5; tentatively, D is TRBD1 (6 bases). Germline V gene sequence: CDR1 SNHLY, CDR2 FYNNEI. This CDR3 is built from 17 residues. With 2 bases removed from V and 1 base from J, the gap between germline ends came to 15 bases. Written as DNA, the CDR3 is TGTGCCAGCAGTGAACGGCGGCACAGGGACAGCAATCAGCCCCAGCATTTT. It encodes CASSERRHRDSNQPQHF.